These T cell receptor beta chains were read from a single sample in a study of T cells in Graves' hyperthyroidism and ophthalmopathy. TCRdb re-called the multiplex PCR reads through MiXCR, storing one row per CDR3 protein. The sample consists of over 350,000 distinct CDR3 sequences, over 13% of them appearing once. Sequencing was carried out using blood. The receptor set was obtained from a man aged 45-65 years with Graves' ophthalmopathy. Both conserved end residues are part of each CDR3. D genes are given only for firm matches. Clone size appears in some rows only: once, few, many, or a class for an expanded clone.

abundance: .
v_gene: TRBV4-1
d_gene: TRBD1
j_gene: TRBJ2-3
CDR3nt: TGCGCCAGCAGCCAATTTCCTGGACAGGGGAGAGATACGCAGTATTTT
CDR3aa: CASSQFPGQGRDTQYF

abundance: .
v_gene: TRBV20-1
d_gene: .
j_gene: TRBJ2-3
CDR3nt: TGCAGTGCTCTGCGGTATAGACAGACTAGCACAGATACGCAGTATTTT
CDR3aa: CSALRYRQTSTDTQYF

abundance: once
v_gene: TRBV20-1
d_gene: TRBD1
j_gene: TRBJ1-5
CDR3nt: TGCAGTGCCACAGGACAGGGCCCGATCAATCAGCCCCAGCATTTT
CDR3aa: CSATGQGPINQPQHF

abundance: many
v_gene: TRBV29-1
d_gene: TRBD2
j_gene: TRBJ2-1
CDR3nt: TGCAGCGCCGGACTAGCGTTAGACGTAAATGAGCAGTTCTTC
CDR3aa: CSAGLALDVNEQFF

abundance: many
v_gene: TRBV9
d_gene: .
j_gene: TRBJ2-7
CDR3nt: TGTGCCAGCAGCGTCGAACAGGGAACCTACGAGCAGTACTTC
CDR3aa: CASSVEQGTYEQYF

abundance: many
v_gene: TRBV11-2
d_gene: TRBD2
j_gene: TRBJ2-1
CDR3nt: TGTGCCAGCAGCTTAGTAGTTGGGAGGGTCTACAATGAGCAGTTCTTC
CDR3aa: CASSLVVGRVYNEQFF

abundance: many
v_gene: TRBV3-1
d_gene: TRBD2
j_gene: TRBJ2-1
CDR3nt: TGTGCCAGCAGCCAAGTTAGCGGGAGGATAAATGAGCAGTTCTTC
CDR3aa: CASSQVSGRINEQFF

abundance: many
v_gene: TRBV12-3/TRBV12-4
d_gene: .
j_gene: TRBJ1-6
CDR3nt: TGTGCCAGCAGGAAGGGCTCAGGGATAAATTCACCCCTCCACTTT
CDR3aa: CASRKGSGINSPLHF

abundance: few
v_gene: TRBV27
d_gene: TRBD2
j_gene: TRBJ2-5
CDR3nt: TGTGCCAGCGGGCGGGGTAGCGGGAGGTCGGAGACCCAGTACTTC
CDR3aa: CASGRGSGRSETQYF

abundance: .
v_gene: TRBV11-3
d_gene: .
j_gene: TRBJ2-1
CDR3nt: TGTGCCAGCAGCTTAAAGGATAGCTCCTACAATGAGCAGTTCTTC
CDR3aa: CASSLKDSSYNEQFF

abundance: many
v_gene: TRBV6-1
d_gene: TRBD1
j_gene: TRBJ1-4
CDR3nt: TGTGCCAGCGGACAGGTGGCAACTAATGAAAAACTGTTTTTT
CDR3aa: CASGQVATNEKLFF

abundance: few
v_gene: TRBV6-5
d_gene: .
j_gene: TRBJ1-2
CDR3nt: TGTACCAGCAGTTACTCGGCACAGTGGAATACTAACTATGGCTACACCTTC
CDR3aa: CTSSYSAQWNTNYGYTF

abundance: many
v_gene: TRBV7-3
d_gene: TRBD2
j_gene: TRBJ2-1
CDR3nt: TGTGCCAGCAGCTCAACTGGACTAGCTAGGGATGAGCAGTTCTTC
CDR3aa: CASSSTGLARDEQFF

abundance: .
v_gene: TRBV20-1
d_gene: .
j_gene: TRBJ2-2
CDR3nt: TGCAGTGCGACGGTGAACACCGGGGAGCTGTTTTTT
CDR3aa: CSATVNTGELFF

abundance: .
v_gene: TRBV2
d_gene: TRBD1
j_gene: TRBJ1-4
CDR3nt: TGTGCCAGCAGTTTCCGGACAGGGGGAAATGAAAAACTGTTTTTT
CDR3aa: CASSFRTGGNEKLFF

abundance: .
v_gene: TRBV15
d_gene: TRBD2
j_gene: TRBJ2-7
CDR3nt: TGTGCCACCAGCAGAGGGACAGGGGGTTTCGGACTAGCGGGAGGAGGTTCCTACGAGCAGTACTTC
CDR3aa: CATSRGTGGFGLAGGGSYEQYF

abundance: many
v_gene: TRBV6-1
d_gene: .
j_gene: TRBJ2-1
CDR3nt: TGTGCCAGCGGCCTTTCGGCAGGGGAGCTTTACAATGAGCAGTTCTTC
CDR3aa: CASGLSAGELYNEQFF

abundance: many
v_gene: TRBV2
d_gene: TRBD2
j_gene: TRBJ2-3
CDR3nt: TGTGCCAGCAGTGAGATGTCTACTAGCGGGATGCCGCAGTATTTT
CDR3aa: CASSEMSTSGMPQYF

abundance: .
v_gene: TRBV9
d_gene: TRBD1
j_gene: TRBJ1-3
CDR3nt: TGTGCCAGCAGCGAACAGGGGGATAACACCATATATTTT
CDR3aa: CASSEQGDNTIYF

abundance: .
v_gene: TRBV9
d_gene: .
j_gene: TRBJ1-1
CDR3nt: TGTGCCAGCAGCGTAGTTGATTCGGGAGGCACTGAAGCTTTCTTT
CDR3aa: CASSVVDSGGTEAFF

abundance: many
v_gene: TRBV27
d_gene: TRBD1
j_gene: TRBJ2-5
CDR3nt: TGTGCCAGCAGTTTGGGGGACAGGGGGCGCCGAGAGACCCAGTACTTC
CDR3aa: CASSLGDRGRRETQYF

abundance: .
v_gene: TRBV2
d_gene: TRBD2
j_gene: TRBJ2-5
CDR3nt: TGTGCCAGCAGTGTGGGGACTAGCGGGGAATCCCAAGAGACCCAGTACTTC
CDR3aa: CASSVGTSGESQETQYF

abundance: many
v_gene: TRBV29-1
d_gene: TRBD2
j_gene: TRBJ2-7
CDR3nt: TGCAGCGCACGGAGCGGTAGCGGGATCTACGAGCAGTACTTC
CDR3aa: CSARSGSGIYEQYF

abundance: many
v_gene: TRBV12-3/TRBV12-4
d_gene: .
j_gene: TRBJ2-7
CDR3nt: TGTGCCAGCAGTTTTAAGGGGATATCCTCCTACGAGCAGTACTTC
CDR3aa: CASSFKGISSYEQYF

abundance: few
v_gene: TRBV20-1
d_gene: .
j_gene: TRBJ1-5
CDR3nt: TGCAGTGCTAGCTCTGGGGATAGCAATCAGCCCCAGCATTTT
CDR3aa: CSASSGDSNQPQHF

abundance: .
v_gene: TRBV9
d_gene: .
j_gene: TRBJ2-5
CDR3nt: TGTGCCAGCAGCGTCCAGGGAGGAGAGACCCAGTACTTC
CDR3aa: CASSVQGGETQYF

abundance: many
v_gene: TRBV7-6
d_gene: .
j_gene: TRBJ2-3
CDR3nt: TGTGCCAGCAGCGCTGGCACCACAGATACGCAGTATTTT
CDR3aa: CASSAGTTDTQYF

abundance: .
v_gene: TRBV3-1
d_gene: .
j_gene: TRBJ2-7
CDR3nt: TGTGCCAGCAGCCAAGCGCTCCGGGGTTGGTACGAGCAGTACTTC
CDR3aa: CASSQALRGWYEQYF

abundance: few
v_gene: TRBV4-1
d_gene: .
j_gene: TRBJ1-1
CDR3nt: TGCGCCAGCAGCCTAAGAGGGGACACGAACACTGAAGCTTTCTTT
CDR3aa: CASSLRGDTNTEAFF

abundance: .
v_gene: TRBV5-1
d_gene: .
j_gene: TRBJ2-7
CDR3nt: TGCGCCAGCAGCTATCAGGGTTGGGGGGACGAGCAGTACTTC
CDR3aa: CASSYQGWGDEQYF

abundance: many
v_gene: TRBV12-3/TRBV12-4
d_gene: TRBD2
j_gene: TRBJ2-7
CDR3nt: TGTGCCAGCAGACCAGCGGGAGGGTGGAACGAGCAGTACTTC
CDR3aa: CASRPAGGWNEQYF

abundance: few
v_gene: TRBV7-2
d_gene: TRBD1
j_gene: TRBJ2-1
CDR3nt: TGTGCCAGCAGCTTAGGACAGGGTGGTTCCTACAATGAGCAGTTCTTC
CDR3aa: CASSLGQGGSYNEQFF

abundance: many
v_gene: TRBV18
d_gene: .
j_gene: TRBJ2-7
CDR3nt: TGTGCCAGCTCACCATTGGACTCTGGCGAGCAGTACTTC
CDR3aa: CASSPLDSGEQYF

abundance: .
v_gene: TRBV5-1
d_gene: TRBD2
j_gene: TRBJ2-7
CDR3nt: TGCGCCAGCAGCAAAGAAGCGGGAGAGCGTTACGAGCAGTACTTC
CDR3aa: CASSKEAGERYEQYF